This T cell receptor beta chain stems from a study of CXCR3-negative and CXCR3-positive naive CD8 T cells (dated by TCRdb to the late 2010s). Regarding the complete study: In total, 130 million to 150 million TRB reads were obtained, corresponding to roughly 1.5 +/- 0.3 million reads per library. Diversity and physicochemical repertoire analyses were performed on around twelve donors pooled from two independent experiments. Naive subsets from about 5 donors and memory cells from 3 donors were included in the TRBV-TRBJ cluster analysis.

For each CD8+ T cell subset, flow sorting was done in triplicate, and roughly 310,000 cells per subset went directly into RLT lysis buffer. To exclude memory contaminants, naive CD8+ T cells were stringently defined as CD45RO-CCR7+CD27+CD95-. Using standard density gradient centrifugation, peripheral blood mononuclear cells were isolated from buffy coats. A FACSAria III was used to flow-sort naive CXCR3-negative and CXCR3-positive CD8+ T cells. Total RNA was extracted from sorted cells with an RNeasy Mini Kit. Instrument used: NextSeq 550. The Human TCR Profiling Kit (MiLaboratory) was used to make UMI-labeled 5' RACE TRB cDNA libraries. cDNA synthesis used the entire amount of extracted RNA, and PCR amplification then used the entire amount of cDNA produced. Libraries were prepared in parallel with an identical number of PCR cycles. In the authors' own workflow: With a minimum of two reads required per UMI, MIGEC and MiXCR pulled out about 53,000 +/- 10,000 unique UMI-labeled TRB cDNA molecules from each library. On average, roughly 40,000 +/- 10,000 functional in-frame TRB CDR3 nucleotide clonotypes lacking stop codons were found per library. After downsampling to 5000 UMI-labeled TRB molecules per sample, diversity metrics, including normalized Shannon-Wiener and Chao1, were computed in VDJtools. Clonotype-size-weighted physicochemical properties of the central five CDR3 residues (interaction energy, strength, volume and Kidera factor 4) were computed in VDJtools. Reprocessed by TCRdb, the reads give a single entry per CDR3 protein sequence, without DNA. The V and J calls follow TCRdb's processing rather than the paper's. This sample's table lists some 67,000 distinct CDR3 sequences. Around 1.4% of the sample is in the top ten clones.

Results the study describes overall, beyond this receptor: TRBV-TRBJ usage was similar between naive CXCR3-negative and CXCR3-positive cells from the same donor, while memory cells showed distinct patterns. Compared with CXCR3-negative naive cells, CXCR3-positive naive cells had TRB CDR3s with higher hydrophobicity (lower Kidera factor 4), lower energy, and higher strength and volume indices. Comparably high repertoire diversity was found in both naive subsets, whereas much lower repertoire diversity was found in memory CD8+ T cells. CXCR3 expression partially decreased after cryopreservation, so most assays used freshly isolated PBMCs. Surface CD5, linked to self-reactivity in mice, was comparable between naive subsets; TCR interaction strength was therefore also inferred from TRB CDR3 physicochemical properties.

About this clonotype: The antigen it binds to is not known.

Per the germline V gene (reference sequence), WNHNN is the CDR1 and SYGVQD is the CDR2. The CDR3 starts with the cysteine, ends with the phenylalanine, and has 12 residues. No DNA is recorded. The TCR sequence derives from a human donor in good health. Some clones in this sample may be carry-over from other donors' samples. The sample was naive CXCR3- CD8+ T cells from blood. The sample's cell subset or site label is to be understood as: CD45RO-CCR7+CD27+CD95- naive CD8+ T cells lacking CXCR3 (TNR3-). The V and J segments used are TRBV10-1 and TRBJ2-1. The CDR3 amino acid sequence is: CASSEDHVEQFF.